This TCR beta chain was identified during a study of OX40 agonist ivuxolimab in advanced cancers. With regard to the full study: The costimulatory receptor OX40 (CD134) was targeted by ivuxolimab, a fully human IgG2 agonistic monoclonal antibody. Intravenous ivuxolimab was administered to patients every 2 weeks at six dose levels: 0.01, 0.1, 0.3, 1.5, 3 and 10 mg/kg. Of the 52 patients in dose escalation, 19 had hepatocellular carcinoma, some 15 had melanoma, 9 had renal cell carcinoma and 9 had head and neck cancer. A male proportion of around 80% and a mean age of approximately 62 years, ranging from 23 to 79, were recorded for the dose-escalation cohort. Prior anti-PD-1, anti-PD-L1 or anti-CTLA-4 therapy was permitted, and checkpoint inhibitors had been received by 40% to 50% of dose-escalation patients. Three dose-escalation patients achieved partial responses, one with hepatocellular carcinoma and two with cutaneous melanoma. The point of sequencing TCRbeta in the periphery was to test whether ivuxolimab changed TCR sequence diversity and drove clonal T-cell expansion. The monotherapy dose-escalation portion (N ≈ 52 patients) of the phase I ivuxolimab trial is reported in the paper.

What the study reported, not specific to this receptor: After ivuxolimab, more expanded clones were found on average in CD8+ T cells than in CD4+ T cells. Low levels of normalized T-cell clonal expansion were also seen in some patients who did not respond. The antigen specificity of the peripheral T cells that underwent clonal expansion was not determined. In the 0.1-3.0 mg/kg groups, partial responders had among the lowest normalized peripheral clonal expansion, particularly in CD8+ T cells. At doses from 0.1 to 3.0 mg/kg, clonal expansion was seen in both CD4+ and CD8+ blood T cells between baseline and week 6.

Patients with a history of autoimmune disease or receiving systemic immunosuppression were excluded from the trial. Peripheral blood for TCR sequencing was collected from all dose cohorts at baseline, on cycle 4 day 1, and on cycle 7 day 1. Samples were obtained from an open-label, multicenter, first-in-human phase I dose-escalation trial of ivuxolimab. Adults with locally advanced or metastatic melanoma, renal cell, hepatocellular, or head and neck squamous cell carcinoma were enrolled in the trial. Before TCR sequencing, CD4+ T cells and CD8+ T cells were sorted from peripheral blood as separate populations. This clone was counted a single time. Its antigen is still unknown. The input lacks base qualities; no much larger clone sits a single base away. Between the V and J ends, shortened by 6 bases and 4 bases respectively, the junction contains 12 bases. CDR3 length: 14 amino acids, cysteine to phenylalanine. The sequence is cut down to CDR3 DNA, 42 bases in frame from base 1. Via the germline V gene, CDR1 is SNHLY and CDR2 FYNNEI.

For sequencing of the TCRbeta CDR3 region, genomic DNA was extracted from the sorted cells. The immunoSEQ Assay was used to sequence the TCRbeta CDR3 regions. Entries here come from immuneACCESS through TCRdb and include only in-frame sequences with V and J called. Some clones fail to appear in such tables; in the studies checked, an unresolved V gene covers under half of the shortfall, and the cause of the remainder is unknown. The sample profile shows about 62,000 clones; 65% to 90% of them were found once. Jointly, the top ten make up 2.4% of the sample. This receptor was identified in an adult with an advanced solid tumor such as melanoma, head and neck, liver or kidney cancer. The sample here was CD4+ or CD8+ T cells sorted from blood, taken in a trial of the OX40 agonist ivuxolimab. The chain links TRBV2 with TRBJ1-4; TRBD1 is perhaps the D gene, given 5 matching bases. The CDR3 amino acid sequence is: CASRAGADNEKLFF. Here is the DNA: TGTGCCAGCAGAGCCGGGGCCGATAATGAAAAACTGTTTTTT.